This T cell receptor beta chain came from a study of STAT3 mutations in large granular lymphocyte leukemia. Across the whole study: Over half of T-LGLL patients had one or more immunosuppressive regimens.

TCRdb's copy holds only in-frame clones and misses some; the assay was immunoSEQ multiplex PCR. The sample carries approximately 45,000 clones, roughly 81% recorded once. The CDR3 consists of 13 residues. Germline V gene sequence: CDR1 LNHDA, CDR2 SQIVND (reference sequence). V was clipped by 5 bases and J by 1 base, with 6 bases between them. Study-wide results and caveats: In T-cell large granular lymphocyte leukemia, about half of patients showed multiple immunodominant subclonotypes. Some patients had persisting codominant clonotypes that could mask small clones. After therapy, 6 of 18 patients switched clonotypes, all new clones STAT3 wild type.

Concerning this clone: Its target is unknown.

The chain recombines TRBV19 with TRBJ1-5; no clear D gene. This clonotype originated in a human donor with T large granular lymphocyte leukemia. Some clones in this sample may be carry-over from other donors' samples. Sequenced material: PBMCs. The CDR3 reads CASSLASNQPQHF. For the CDR3, the DNA is TGTGCCAGTAGTTTAGCGAGCAATCAGCCCCAGCATTTT.